The rows below give T cell receptor beta chains drawn from one sample of a study of shared T cell receptors in the human thymus. Data came from immunoSEQ multiplex PCR; TCRdb stores just in-frame clones and leaves some out. Among hundreds of thousands of clones, approximately 89% were seen once, and the ten largest hold approximately 0.0097%. This same sample was also part of a study on human thymus T cells.

The source material was thymocytes. The receptors were gathered from a boy less than two years old with a congenital heart defect. CDR3s leave out the opening cysteine and the closing phenylalanine or tryptophan.

cdr3_length: 13
v_call: TRBV7-8
cdr3_aa: ASSLCPGMSYEQY

cdr3_length: 11
v_call: TRBV4-1
cdr3_aa: ASSPRQTSTIY

cdr3_length: 13
v_call: TRBV28
cdr3_aa: ASEPWTSGTYEQY

cdr3_length: 15
v_call: TRBV10-3
cdr3_aa: AILGTSGRDSYNEQF

cdr3_length: 12
v_call: TRBV4-2
cdr3_aa: ASSPGTETGELF

cdr3_length: 11
v_call: TRBV19
cdr3_aa: ASSLQGAQPQH

cdr3_length: 12
v_call: TRBV2
cdr3_aa: ASSDTYWGNTIY

cdr3_length: 13
v_call: TRBV9
cdr3_aa: ASSSETENNTEAF

cdr3_length: 13
v_call: TRBV6-5
cdr3_aa: ASSIIQGFSYEQY

cdr3_length: 11
v_call: TRBV7-9
cdr3_aa: ASNRGSTDTQY

cdr3_length: 13
v_call: TRBV29-1
cdr3_aa: SVGRLAGHSYEQY

cdr3_length: 13
v_call: TRBV27
cdr3_aa: ASSFEAGAGYEQF

cdr3_length: 13
v_call: TRBV7-9
cdr3_aa: ASSRRLRASYEQY

cdr3_length: 13
v_call: TRBV19
cdr3_aa: ASTNLPGQGTEAF

cdr3_length: 11
v_call: TRBV6-5
cdr3_aa: ASSSQGTGELF

cdr3_length: 18
v_call: TRBV15
cdr3_aa: ATSPDGFGTGGSVGYEQY

cdr3_length: 11
v_call: TRBV5-4
cdr3_aa: ASMQGPNQPQH

cdr3_length: 17
v_call: TRBV7-2
cdr3_aa: ASSLALGLREGRSDTQY

cdr3_length: 15
v_call: TRBV10-3
cdr3_aa: AISVTLQGAIGYEQY

cdr3_length: 15
v_call: TRBV27
cdr3_aa: ASSPPPQGGLTHEQF

cdr3_length: 13
v_call: TRBV4-3
cdr3_aa: ASSQEVGSDQPQH

cdr3_length: 15
v_call: TRBV11-2
cdr3_aa: ASIGKREGYSDNEQF

cdr3_length: 13
v_call: TRBV9
cdr3_aa: ASSVGEDRAHEQY

cdr3_length: 13
v_call: TRBV5-4
cdr3_aa: ASSTMTEHNNEQF

cdr3_length: 11
v_call: TRBV18
cdr3_aa: ASRDRPTDTQY

cdr3_length: 12
v_call: TRBV5-6
cdr3_aa: ASSLGQFSYEQY